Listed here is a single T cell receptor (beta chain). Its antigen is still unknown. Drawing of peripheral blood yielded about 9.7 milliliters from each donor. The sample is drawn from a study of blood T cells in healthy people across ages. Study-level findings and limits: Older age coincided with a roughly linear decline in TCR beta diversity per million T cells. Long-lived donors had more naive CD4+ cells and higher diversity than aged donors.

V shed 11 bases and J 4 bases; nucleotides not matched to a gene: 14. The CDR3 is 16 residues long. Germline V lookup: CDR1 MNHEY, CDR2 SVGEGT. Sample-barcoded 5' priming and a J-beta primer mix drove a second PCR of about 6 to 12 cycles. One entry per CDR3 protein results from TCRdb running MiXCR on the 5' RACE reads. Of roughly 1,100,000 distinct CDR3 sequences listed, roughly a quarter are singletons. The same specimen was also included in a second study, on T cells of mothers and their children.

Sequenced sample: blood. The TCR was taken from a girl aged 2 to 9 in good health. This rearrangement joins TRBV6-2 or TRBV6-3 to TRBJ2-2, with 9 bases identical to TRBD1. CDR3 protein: CAGTKTGTGSTGELFF. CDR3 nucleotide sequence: TGTGCCGGAACTAAGACCGGGACAGGGAGCACCGGGGAGCTGTTTTTT.